These 9 T cell receptor beta chains originate from one sample sequenced in a study of CD8+CD57+ T cells in acquired aplastic anemia. Patients selected for sequencing had displayed CD8+CD57+ cell expansion by flow cytometry. Profiling that covered TCR beta VDJ and CDR3 relied on genomic DNA as its template. Each CDR3 protein gets one entry after TCRdb re-called the reads with MiXCR. Of approximately 260,000 distinct CDR3 sequences in the sample, 82% were seen once. Sequenced input: sorted CD4+, CD8+, or CD8+CD57+ T cells (not recorded which) from PBMCs. The receptor source for this set is a human donor with aplastic anemia.

This clonotype was seen a handful of times. The rearrangement joins TRBV7-8 to TRBJ2-5, with D perhaps TRBD1 (6 bases). V lost 5 bases and J 5 bases, leaving 9 bases between the germline ends. The CDR3 loop spans 12 amino acids. Germline V CDR1 and CDR2: SGHVS, FQNEAQ. The CDR3 DNA follows: TGTGCCAGCAGCCGTCAGGGGGAGACCCAGTACTTC. Translation: CASSRQGETQYF.

CDR3 coding DNA: TGCGCCAGCAGCTCTGGGGCAGGTGATTTACTCTATGGCTACACCTTC. Its translation is CASSSGAGDLLYGYTF. V usage is TRBV5-1 and J usage is TRBJ1-2, with TRBD1 as a possible D gene (5 bases). The CDR3 extends over 16 amino acids. Germline CDR1 reads SGHRS; CDR2 reads YFSETQ. V lost 3 bases and J lost 4, with 19 bases in between.

The rearrangement links TRBV7-6 to TRBJ2-1, with TRBD2 matching 7 bases. V lost 3 bases and J lost 12; bases outside the gene matches: 17. CDR3 size: 16 residues. Per germline, CDR1 SGHVS and CDR2 FNYEAQ. DNA for the CDR3: TGTGCCAGCAGCTTTGAACGCAGCGGGGCGAACGATGTGCAGTTCTTC. Translation gives CASSFERSGANDVQFF.

This clonotype was counted between two and nine times. The chain is built from TRBV6-5 and TRBJ2-1; possibly TRBD2 for D (5 bases). Between the trimmed V and J ends, which lost 5 bases and 8 bases, there was a span of 16 bases. Germline CDR1 reads MNHEY; CDR2 reads SVGAGI. This CDR3 comprises 14 residues. The CDR3, as DNA: TGTGCCAGCAGTGAAAGCCTAGCAAGCCATGAGCAGTTCTTC. Its protein product is CASSESLASHEQFF.

Note on this clonotype: The CDR3 carries no conserved terminal phenylalanine or tryptophan, so it likely arises from a read error. This rearrangement joins TRBV7-6 to TRBJ2-4; D is ambiguous. Germline-derived CDR1 and CDR2 are SGHVS and FNYEAQ. The CDR3 is 12 residues long. In nucleotides, the CDR3 is TGTGCCAGCGGCTTAGATAGAAGCATTCAGTACGAT. Translating gives CASGLDRSIQYD.

V usage is TRBV7-9 and J usage is TRBJ2-5; TRBD2 aligns across 7 bases. The germline V gene has CDR1 SEHNR and CDR2 FQNEAQ (reference sequence). The CDR3 is made up of 14 amino acids. V was clipped by 4 bases and J by 4 bases; unmatched bases: 6. The CDR3 nucleotides are TGTGCCAGCAGCTCAGGACTAGATCGAGAGACCCAGTACTTC. It encodes CASSSGLDRETQYF.

Remarks on this clonotype: The CDR3 ends on some other residue instead of the conserved phenylalanine or tryptophan, so this is likely a read error. The DNA is left out, because the CDR3 cannot be placed on it with certainty; the CDR3 is given as TCRdb lists it. The rearrangement joins TRBV7-8 to TRBJ2-3. Germline lookup yields CDR1 SGHVS and CDR2 FQNEAQ. The CDR3 length equals 13 residues, ends included. This CDR3 reads CASSVQGTETAYS.

This chain connects TRBV6-4 to TRBJ2-7; 8 bases match TRBD1. Germline V gene data show CDR1 as MRHNA and CDR2 as SNTAGT. V trimming: 0 bases; J trimming: 7 bases; junction bases outside the gene matches: 11. The CDR3 is made up of 16 amino acids. The CDR3 bases are TGTGCCAGCAGTGACTCGAGTACAGGGGGGATCGGGGAGCAGTACTTC. Amino acid sequence: CASSDSSTGGIGEQYF.

This rearrangement joins TRBV7-2 to TRBJ2-3, with D tentatively TRBD1 (6 bases). This CDR3 has 13 amino acids. Germline V gene sequence: CDR1 SGHTA, CDR2 FQGNSA. Trimming took off 8 bases at V and 12 bases at J, with 21 bases between the two ends. The CDR3 region has the DNA TGTGCCAGCGGCCCAGGGGTCGAAGCAGATCAGTATTTT. As protein: CASGPGVEADQYF.